This entry features one TCR beta chain sequence. With random hexamers, reverse transcription was performed on about 0.5 to 1 ug of RNA. The immunoSEQ assay covered 54 Vbeta and 13 Jbeta segments for CDR3. TCRdb re-called the immunoSEQ multiplex PCR reads with MiXCR, one entry per CDR3 protein. The sample contains 150,000 to 200,000 distinct CDR3 sequences, around 94% of which appear only once. This record comes from a study of CD8 T cells in Susac syndrome. This CDR3 region has 13 residues. With 3 bases removed from V and 0 bases from J, the gap between germline ends came to 6 bases. Germline assignment: CDR1 GTSNPN and CDR2 SVGIG (reference sequence). Negative isolation was used for CD8+ and CD4+ T cells and FACS enrichment for TEMRA cells.

The origin of this receptor is a human donor in good health. Sequenced material: CD4+ T cells from PBMCs. The chain has TRBV30 and TRBJ1-5; no firm D call. CDR3 region: CAWRKDSNQPQHF. The CDR3 DNA is TGTGCCTGGAGGAAGGATAGCAATCAGCCCCAGCATTTT. Filled out from reference TRBV30 and TRBJ1-5, the complete variable domain reads SQTIHQWPATLVQPVGSPLSLECTVEGTSNPNLYWYRQAAGRGLQLLFYSVGIGQISSEVPQNLSASRPQDRQFILSSKKLLLSDSGFYLCAWRKDSNQPQHFGDGTRLSIL.